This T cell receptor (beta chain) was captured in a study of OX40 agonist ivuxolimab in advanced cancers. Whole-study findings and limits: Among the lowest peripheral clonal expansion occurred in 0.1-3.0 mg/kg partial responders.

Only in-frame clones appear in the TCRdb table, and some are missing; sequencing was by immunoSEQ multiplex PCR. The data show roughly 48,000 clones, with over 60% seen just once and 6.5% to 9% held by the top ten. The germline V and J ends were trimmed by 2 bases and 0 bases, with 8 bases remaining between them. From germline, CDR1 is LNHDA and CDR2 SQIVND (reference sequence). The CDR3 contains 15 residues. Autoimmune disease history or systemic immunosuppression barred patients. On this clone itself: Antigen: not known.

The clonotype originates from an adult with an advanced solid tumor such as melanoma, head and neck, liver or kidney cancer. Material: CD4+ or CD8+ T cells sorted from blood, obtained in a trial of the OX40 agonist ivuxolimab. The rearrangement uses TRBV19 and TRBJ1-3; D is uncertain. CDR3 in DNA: TGTGCCAGTAGTATAAATCCTTACTCTGGAAACACCATATATTTT. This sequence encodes CASSINPYSGNTIYF.